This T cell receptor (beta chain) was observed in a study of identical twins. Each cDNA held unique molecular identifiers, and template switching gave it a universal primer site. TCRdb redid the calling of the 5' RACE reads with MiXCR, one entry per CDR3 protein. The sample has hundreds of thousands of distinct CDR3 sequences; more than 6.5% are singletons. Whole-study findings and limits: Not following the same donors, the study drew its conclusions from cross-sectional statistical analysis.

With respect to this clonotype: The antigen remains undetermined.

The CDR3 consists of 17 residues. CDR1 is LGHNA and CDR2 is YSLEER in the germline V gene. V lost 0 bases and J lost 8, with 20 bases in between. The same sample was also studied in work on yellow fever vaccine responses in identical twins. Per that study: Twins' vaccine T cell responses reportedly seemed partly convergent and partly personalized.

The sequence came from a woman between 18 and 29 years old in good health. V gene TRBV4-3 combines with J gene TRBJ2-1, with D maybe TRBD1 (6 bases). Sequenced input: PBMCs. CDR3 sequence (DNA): TGCGCCAGCAGCCAAGATAGGGAAAAAACAGGGTCCGATGAGCAGTTCTTC. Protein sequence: CASSQDREKTGSDEQFF.